This TCR beta chain comes out of a study of CD8 T cells in ankylosing spondylitis. General observations from the study: The study identified a TCR beta motif of fewer than 10 highly homologous variants that appeared characteristic of ankylosing spondylitis blood.

TCRdb itself ran the 5' RACE reads through MiXCR, one entry per CDR3 protein. Among more than 300,000 distinct CDR3 sequences, roughly 8% were seen once, and the ten largest hold less than 15%. V lost 3 bases to trimming and J lost 4 bases; unmatched junction nucleotides: 11. The CDR3 has 17 amino acids. On this clonotype: What it recognizes is unknown.

V is TRBV12-3 or TRBV12-4 and J is TRBJ1-4, with 7 bases lining up with TRBD1. This clonotype was sampled from a male donor with ankylosing spondylitis. The sample was blood, either unsorted or a sorted T cell fraction (not recorded which). CDR3 DNA: TGTGCCAGCAGTTTGGGACAGCAGGCGGTTGGTAATGAAAAACTGTTTTTT. Amino acid sequence: CASSLGQQAVGNEKLFF.